A selection of T cell receptor beta chains follows, all from one sample in a study of shared clonotypes between healthy human individuals. Clones were sequenced by immunoSEQ multiplex PCR, and TCRdb holds only the in-frame ones, with some missing. The sample holds approximately 740,000 clones; roughly 70% are singletons and the top ten take 1.5% to 2%. Sequenced input: memory CD4+ T cells sorted from blood. The receptor source for this set is a woman aged 25-40 years in good health. Both conserved end residues are part of each CDR3. A D gene is named only where the DNA matches it firmly. Clone size is stated in some rows and not others, as once, few, many or a class when expanded.

clone_size	v_call	j_call	d_call	cdr3_aa	cdr3_nt
NA	TRBV29-1	TRBJ2-7	TRBD1	CSVNRGNSYEQYF	TGCAGCGTAAACAGGGGAAACTCCTACGAGCAGTACTTC
NA	TRBV2	TRBJ2-5	TRBD2	CASSSGRRGETQYF	TGTGCCAGCAGTAGCGGGAGGCGGGGGGAGACCCAGTACTTC
NA	TRBV2	TRBJ1-5	NA	CASAGTRDQPQHF	TGTGCCAGTGCCGGGACAAGAGATCAGCCCCAGCATTTT
NA	TRBV30	TRBJ1-1	TRBD1	CAWSVDRVNTEAFF	TGTGCCTGGAGTGTAGACAGGGTGAACACTGAAGCTTTCTTT
many	TRBV15	TRBJ2-1	NA	CATSREVGEQFF	TGTGCCACCAGCAGAGAGGTAGGCGAGCAGTTCTTC
NA	TRBV19	TRBJ2-5	TRBD2	CASGWMGGEQETQYF	TGTGCCAGTGGCTGGATGGGAGGGGAGCAGGAGACCCAGTACTTC
NA	TRBV5-1	TRBJ2-7	TRBD1	CASSSSTGAYYEQYF	TGCGCCAGCAGCTCATCGACAGGGGCGTACTACGAGCAGTACTTC
many	TRBV19	TRBJ1-2	TRBD1	CASSIPRTGRYGYTF	TGTGCCAGTAGTATACCCCGGACAGGCCGGTATGGCTACACCTTC
NA	TRBV7-9	TRBJ1-1	NA	CASSLAGSSEAFF	TGTGCCAGCAGCTTAGCCGGTTCATCCGAAGCTTTCTTT
once	TRBV6-6	TRBJ1-2	NA	CASTSGTVIYGYTF	TGTGCCAGCACCTCCGGGACGGTTATCTATGGCTACACCTTC
NA	TRBV10-2	TRBJ2-1	TRBD2	CASSRTSGGSYNEQFF	TGCGCCAGCAGCAGGACTAGCGGGGGCTCCTACAATGAGCAGTTCTTC
NA	TRBV5-6	TRBJ2-2	NA	CASNSAGELFF	TGTGCCAGCAACTCGGCCGGGGAGCTGTTTTTT
many	TRBV2	TRBJ2-1	NA	CASSSDLEQFF	TGTGCCAGCAGCTCGGACCTCGAGCAGTTCTTC
NA	TRBV5-1	TRBJ2-1	TRBD2	CASQTSGRAWNEQFF	TGCGCCAGTCAGACTAGCGGGAGGGCATGGAATGAGCAGTTCTTC
NA	TRBV2	TRBJ1-5	NA	CASNLGGYGQPQHF	TGTGCCAGCAATTTGGGGGGTTATGGTCAGCCCCAGCATTTT
NA	TRBV2	TRBJ2-5	NA	CASGDDQETQYF	TGTGCCAGCGGGGACGACCAAGAGACCCAGTACTTC
NA	TRBV6-1	TRBJ1-3	NA	CASITSLGNTIYF	TGTGCCAGCATAACTTCGTTGGGAAACACCATATATTTT
NA	TRBV2	TRBJ1-2	TRBD1	CASSADRVYSYGYTF	TGTGCCAGCAGCGCTGACAGGGTGTATAGCTATGGCTACACCTTC
NA	TRBV28	TRBJ1-5	NA	CASSLLGRESNQPQHF	TGTGCCAGCAGTTTATTGGGCAGGGAAAGCAATCAGCCCCAGCATTTT
NA	TRBV11-2	TRBJ2-3	NA	CASSLSLPDTDTQYF	TGTGCCAGCAGCTTATCGCTGCCTGACACAGATACGCAGTATTTT
many	TRBV25-1	TRBJ2-3	NA	CASSGQTDTDTQYF	TGTGCCAGCAGTGGGCAGACGGACACAGATACGCAGTATTTT
NA	TRBV10-3	TRBJ1-1	NA	CAIREKGTDTEAFF	TGTGCCATCAGAGAGAAAGGGACCGACACTGAAGCTTTCTTT
NA	TRBV2	TRBJ2-7	NA	CASSDWGGADYEQYF	TGTGCCAGCAGTGATTGGGGCGGGGCTGACTACGAGCAGTACTTC
NA	TRBV7-2	TRBJ1-5	NA	CASSWRSGPQHF	TGTGCCAGCAGCTGGAGATCGGGGCCCCAGCATTTT
NA	TRBV5-1	TRBJ2-7	TRBD1	CASTAGQGGSLEQYF	TGCGCCAGCACCGCGGGACAGGGCGGGAGCCTCGAGCAGTACTTC
NA	TRBV19	TRBJ2-3	NA	CASSTLDSYTQYF	TGTGCCAGTAGTACTTTAGACTCGTATACGCAGTATTTT
NA	TRBV7-9	TRBJ2-1	TRBD1	CASSSGQGSNEQFF	TGTGCCAGCAGCTCGGGACAGGGAAGCAATGAGCAGTTCTTC
NA	TRBV28	TRBJ1-2	TRBD1	CASSEGQGTYYGYTF	TGTGCCAGCAGTGAAGGACAGGGGACTTACTATGGCTACACCTTC
NA	TRBV28	TRBJ1-2	NA	CASRQASNYGYTF	TGTGCCAGTAGACAGGCATCTAACTATGGCTACACCTTC
NA	TRBV7-9	TRBJ2-7	NA	CASMGSYEQYF	TGTGCCAGCATGGGGTCCTACGAGCAGTACTTC
NA	TRBV7-3	TRBJ2-2	NA	CASSLKLSGELFF	TGTGCCAGCAGCTTAAAACTCAGCGGGGAGCTGTTTTTT